This T cell receptor (beta chain) appears in the sequencing data of a study of shared clonotypes between healthy human individuals. In the case of this clone: The antigen is unknown.

Assay: immunoSEQ multiplex PCR; the TCRdb copy retains only in-frame clones and omits some. This table holds about 600,000 clones, around 97% found once. Germline loops: CDR1 MDHEN, CDR2 SYDVKM. V lost 5 bases, J lost 5 bases, and 6 bases stayed unmatched. The CDR3 loop spans 14 amino acids. The study's findings and limits: Compared with clonotypes that all four donors shared, non-shared clonotypes had lower generation probabilities. The study found about 5% of naive CD4 clonotypes shared across a few donors.

Specimen: naive CD4+ T cells sorted from blood. Subset indicated: CD45RA+ positively selected. The TCR originated in a woman between 25 and 40 years old in good health. The rearrangement uses TRBV28 and TRBJ2-5; 9 positions match TRBD2. The CDR3 here is CASSPDGLAETQYF. Written as DNA, the CDR3 is TGTGCCAGCAGTCCGGACGGACTAGCGGAGACCCAGTACTTC.